A selection of T cell receptor beta chains follows, all from one sample in a study of vaccination and CD4 T cells after COVID-19. These receptors lack a known antigen. MiXCR, run by TCRdb on the PCR reads, gives a single entry per CDR3 protein. This repertoire shows about 20,000 distinct CDR3 sequences, around 50% found once; its top ten account for under 7%. The sequencing input was CD4+ T cells from blood, cultured in vitro. These receptors were taken from a human donor who had recovered from COVID-19. Both conserved end residues are part of each CDR3. A D gene is named only where the DNA matches it firmly. Size is omitted from some rows. Given values are once, few, many or a class for expanded clones.

D gene: NA
V gene: TRBV7-8
clone size: NA
J gene: TRBJ2-5
CDR3 protein: CASSALGGREETQYF
CDR3 DNA: TGTGCCAGCAGCGCACTGGGGGGCAGGGAAGAGACCCAGTACTTC

D gene: NA
V gene: TRBV19
clone size: few
J gene: TRBJ1-5
CDR3 protein: CASSPVGGNQPQHF
CDR3 DNA: TGTGCCAGTAGCCCGGTGGGGGGCAATCAGCCCCAGCATTTT

D gene: TRBD2
V gene: TRBV6-2/TRBV6-3
clone size: NA
J gene: TRBJ2-5
CDR3 protein: CASSYRRTGLAGKYQETQYF
CDR3 DNA: TGTGCCAGCAGCTATAGACGGACGGGACTAGCGGGAAAGTACCAAGAGACCCAGTACTTC

D gene: TRBD1
V gene: TRBV6-1
clone size: NA
J gene: TRBJ1-2
CDR3 protein: CVSSRQGEGYGYTF
CDR3 DNA: TGTGTCAGCAGTAGACAGGGTGAGGGATATGGCTACACCTTC

D gene: TRBD1
V gene: TRBV11-3
clone size: NA
J gene: TRBJ2-5
CDR3 protein: CASSAWDRGQGETQYF
CDR3 DNA: TGTGCCAGCAGCGCCTGGGACAGGGGGCAGGGTGAGACCCAGTACTTC

D gene: NA
V gene: TRBV20-1
clone size: NA
J gene: TRBJ2-7
CDR3 protein: CSALKGKVDEQYF
CDR3 DNA: TGCAGTGCCCTTAAGGGGAAAGTGGACGAGCAGTACTTC

D gene: NA
V gene: TRBV2
clone size: few
J gene: TRBJ2-3
CDR3 protein: CASSDRASTDTQYF
CDR3 DNA: TGTGCCAGCAGTGATAGAGCTAGCACAGATACGCAGTATTTT

D gene: NA
V gene: TRBV6-1
clone size: few
J gene: TRBJ2-3
CDR3 protein: CASTEGRRGVDTQYF
CDR3 DNA: TGTGCCAGCACCGAGGGGAGGAGAGGGGTTGATACGCAGTATTTT

D gene: NA
V gene: TRBV6-1
clone size: few
J gene: TRBJ2-5
CDR3 protein: CASSEEGEGETQYF
CDR3 DNA: TGTGCCAGCAGTGAAGAAGGGGAAGGGGAGACCCAGTACTTC

D gene: TRBD1
V gene: TRBV20-1
clone size: few
J gene: TRBJ1-5
CDR3 protein: CSAYRGFIGNQPQHF
CDR3 DNA: TGCAGTGCTTACAGGGGCTTTATAGGCAATCAGCCCCAGCATTTT

D gene: NA
V gene: TRBV6-2/TRBV6-3
clone size: few
J gene: TRBJ2-5
CDR3 protein: CASRGGRRTQYF
CDR3 DNA: TGTGCCAGCCGTGGGGGTAGAAGGACCCAGTACTTC

D gene: NA
V gene: TRBV24-1
clone size: once
J gene: TRBJ1-4
CDR3 protein: CATSEAGEEKLFF
CDR3 DNA: TGTGCCACCAGTGAGGCAGGGGAGGAAAAACTGTTTTTT

D gene: NA
V gene: TRBV10-2
clone size: NA
J gene: TRBJ2-3
CDR3 protein: CASSEGEQGFNTQYF
CDR3 DNA: TGCGCCAGCAGTGAGGGAGAGCAGGGCTTCAATACGCAGTATTTT

D gene: NA
V gene: TRBV19
clone size: NA
J gene: TRBJ1-6
CDR3 protein: CASSPGVGSPLHF
CDR3 DNA: TGTGCCAGTAGTCCGGGGGTTGGTTCACCCCTCCACTTT

D gene: NA
V gene: TRBV2
clone size: few
J gene: TRBJ1-5
CDR3 protein: CASREGISNQPQHF
CDR3 DNA: TGTGCCAGCAGAGAGGGAATAAGCAATCAGCCCCAGCATTTT

D gene: NA
V gene: TRBV7-9
clone size: few
J gene: TRBJ1-2
CDR3 protein: CASSLTGRGYGYTF
CDR3 DNA: TGTGCCAGCAGCTTAACAGGACGGGGCTATGGCTACACCTTC